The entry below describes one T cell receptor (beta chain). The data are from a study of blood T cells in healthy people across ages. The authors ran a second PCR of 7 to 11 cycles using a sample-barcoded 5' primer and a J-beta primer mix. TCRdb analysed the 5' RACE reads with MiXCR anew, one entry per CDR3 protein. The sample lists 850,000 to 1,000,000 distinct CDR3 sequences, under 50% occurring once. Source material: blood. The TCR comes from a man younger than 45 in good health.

CDR3 loop: CASTSAVTYGYTF. For the CDR3, the DNA is TGTGCCAGCACCTCGGCGGTCACCTATGGCTACACCTTC. The chain links TRBV3-1 to TRBJ1-2, with no clear D. Germline V CDR1 and CDR2: LGHDT, YNNKEL (reference sequence). The CDR3 extends over 13 amino acids. V was trimmed by 7 bases and J by 4 bases, leaving 13 bases between them.